The T cell receptor beta chain described here comes from a study of blood T cell repertoires in COVID-19. Enrollees, roughly 18 to 89 years old, lived in some 24 US areas. Assignments of participants to cohorts depended upon their own reported clinical history. The recovered donors of Cohort 3 showed two negative PCRs, clearance, or symptom resolution. Germline V lookup: CDR1 SEHNR, CDR2 FQNEAQ (reference sequence). This CDR3 is 14 amino acids long. Trimming cost V 5 bases and J 5 bases; bases outside gene matches: 8. TCRdb keeps only in-frame clones here, not all; method: immunoSEQ multiplex PCR. The sample has 250,000 to 350,000 clones, approximately 85% seen once.

V and J are TRBV7-9 and TRBJ1-1, with 7 bases that match TRBD1. Sequenced sample: PBMCs or T cells enriched from blood (not recorded which). The sequence was obtained from a woman in her twenties or thirties who had recovered from COVID-19. CDR3 nucleotide sequence: TGTGCCAGCAGCGGCCACAGGGGAAAGACTGAAGCTTTCTTT. This sequence encodes CASSGHRGKTEAFF.